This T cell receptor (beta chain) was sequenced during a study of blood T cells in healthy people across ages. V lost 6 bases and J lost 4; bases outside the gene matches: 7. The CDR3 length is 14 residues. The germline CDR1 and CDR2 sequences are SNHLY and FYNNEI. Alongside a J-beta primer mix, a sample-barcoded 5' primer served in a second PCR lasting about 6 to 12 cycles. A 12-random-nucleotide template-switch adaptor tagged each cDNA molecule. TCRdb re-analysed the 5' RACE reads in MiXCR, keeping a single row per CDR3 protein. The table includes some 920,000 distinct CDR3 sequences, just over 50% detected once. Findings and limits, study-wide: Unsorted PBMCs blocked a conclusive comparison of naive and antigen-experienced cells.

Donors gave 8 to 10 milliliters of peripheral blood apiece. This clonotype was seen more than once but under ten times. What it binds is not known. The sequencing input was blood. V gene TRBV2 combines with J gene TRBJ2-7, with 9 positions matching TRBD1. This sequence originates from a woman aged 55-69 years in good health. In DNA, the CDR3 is TGTGCCAGCAGCGCGGGACAGGGTCGTTACGAGCAGTACTTC. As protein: CASSAGQGRYEQYF.